This TCR beta chain was captured by sequencing in a study of shared clonotypes between healthy human individuals. Profiled with immunoSEQ multiplex PCR; TCRdb holds only in-frame clones, not every one. Of approximately 620,000 clones listed, about 97% were seen once; the top ten hold approximately 0.057%. Findings of the study overall: Rarefaction analysis demonstrated incomplete sorted-subset sequencing notwithstanding large depth.

Worth noting for this clone: What it binds is not known.

V dropped 5 bases and J dropped 4; count of bases not matched to a gene: 9. Germline V CDR1 and CDR2: SGHVS, FQNEAQ. This CDR3 has 18 amino acids. The TCR originated in a woman in her thirties in good health. The gene calls are TRBV7-8 and TRBJ2-2, with TRBD2 identical over 14 bases. The material sequenced was naive CD4+ T cells sorted from blood. Subset indicated: CD45RA+ positively selected. DNA for the CDR3: TGTGCCAGCAGCCCCGGACTAGCGGGAGGCCGGGTCACCGGGGAGCTGTTTTTT. This sequence encodes CASSPGLAGGRVTGELFF.